The 22 T cell receptor beta chains reported below all come from one sample, sequenced in a study of OX40 agonist ivuxolimab in advanced cancers. Method: immunoSEQ multiplex PCR; TCRdb's copy keeps in-frame clones and lacks some. Of approximately 61,000 clones listed, 89% are singletons. The source material was CD4+ or CD8+ T cells sorted from blood, sampled in a trial of the OX40 agonist ivuxolimab. The receptors here all came from an adult with an advanced solid tumor such as melanoma, head and neck, liver or kidney cancer.

The gene calls are TRBV11-1 and TRBJ2-7; 10 bases are a match to TRBD1. The CDR3 runs 15 residues. Germline V lookup: CDR1 SGHAT, CDR2 FQDESV (reference sequence). V trimming: 1 base; J trimming: 6 bases; junction bases outside the gene matches: 6. The CDR3 spells CASSLEGQGSREQYF. The CDR3 bases are TGTGCCAGCAGCTTAGAGGGACAGGGGTCTCGCGAGCAGTACTTC.

V usage is TRBV11-2 and J usage is TRBJ2-1; 10 positions agree with TRBD2. Unmatched junction bases numbered 7, after V lost 4 bases and J lost 1 base. The CDR3 has 17 amino acids. Germline loops: CDR1 SGHAT, CDR2 FQNNGV. The CDR3 DNA follows: TGTGCCAGCAGCTCCCCGTATAGCGGGAGGTCCTACAATGAGCAGTTCTTC. Translation: CASSSPYSGRSYNEQFF.

The rearrangement joins TRBV4-2 to TRBJ2-2; D perhaps matches TRBD2 (5 bases). From germline, CDR1 is LGHNA and CDR2 YNFKEQ. Trimming shortened V by 3 bases and J by 5 bases, and 13 bases separated the two germline ends. This CDR3 has 15 amino acids. CDR3 sequence: CASSHPSSGTGELFF. CDR3 DNA sequence: TGTGCCAGCAGCCATCCGTCCAGCGGAACCGGGGAGCTGTTTTTT.

The chain combines TRBV6-6 with TRBJ1-1, with D unclear. The CDR3 runs to 13 residues. The V end lost 4 bases, the J end lost 10 bases, and 16 bases lay between the germline ends. The V gene's germline CDR1 is MNHNY and CDR2 SVGAGI (reference sequence). This chain's CDR3 is CASSWNEAYGAFF. As DNA, the CDR3 is TGTGCCAGCAGTTGGAATGAGGCCTACGGAGCTTTCTTT.

This rearrangement joins TRBV30 to TRBJ2-1; 9 nucleotides agree with TRBD1. V shed 2 bases, J shed 6 bases, and the junction held 5 bases outside the gene matches. Looked up from germline, CDR1 is GTSNPN and CDR2 is SVGIG (reference sequence). This CDR3 is built from 14 residues. The chain's CDR3 is CAWSTGTGSNEQFF. CDR3 in DNA: TGTGCCTGGAGTACCGGGACAGGGAGCAATGAGCAGTTCTTC.

This clone was recorded a few times. The genes are TRBV6-1 and TRBJ2-1; 12 positions agree with TRBD2. Per germline, CDR1 MNHNS and CDR2 SASEGT. Unmatched junction bases numbered 9, after V lost 2 bases and J lost 7 bases. The CDR3 covers 17 residues. The CDR3 nucleotides are TGTGCCAGCAGTGAAACCTCACTAGCGGGAGGAATAAATGAGCAGTTCTTC. Translation gives CASSETSLAGGINEQFF.

The chain has TRBV27 and TRBJ1-1; D is unclear. This CDR3 spans 12 amino acids. CDR1 MNHEY and CDR2 SMNVEV come from the germline V gene (reference sequence). V lost 5 bases to trimming and J lost 7 bases, with 11 bases between them. The CDR3 sequence is CASSPRAGEAFF. The CDR3 DNA reads as TGTGCCAGCAGTCCCCGGGCGGGTGAAGCTTTCTTT.

The rearrangement joins TRBV19 to TRBJ1-5; D gene unclear. The length of the CDR3 is 16 residues. The germline gives CDR1 LNHDA, CDR2 SQIVND (reference sequence). V was trimmed by 5 bases and J by 0 bases, leaving 14 bases between them. The CDR3 nucleotides are TGTGCCAGTAGTTACGAACGCGATTATAGCAATCAGCCCCAGCATTTT. Encoded protein: CASSYERDYSNQPQHF.

CDR3 DNA sequence: TGCGCCAGCAGCTTGGGGTCAGGGGACTACGAGCAGTACTTC. Translated: CASSLGSGDYEQYF. The chain joins TRBV5-1 to TRBJ2-7, with a weak D call TRBD1 (6 bases). V lost 0 bases to trimming and J lost 3 bases, with 10 bases between them. Germline V gene sequence: CDR1 SGHRS, CDR2 YFSETQ. The CDR3 runs 14 residues.

Written as DNA, the CDR3 is TGCGCCAGCAGCCCGGGGTCGGGCTCTGGAAACACCATATATTTT. It is translated as CASSPGSGSGNTIYF. This chain connects TRBV4-3 to TRBJ1-3; no clear D. The CDR3 sequence is 15 residues long. The germline gives CDR1 LGHNA, CDR2 YSLEER. V lost 4 bases to trimming and J lost 0 bases, with 10 bases between them.

The chain recombines TRBV4-3 with TRBJ2-3; no clear D gene. Germline values: CDR1 LGHNA, CDR2 YSLEER. The CDR3 runs to 14 residues. The V end lost 0 bases, the J end lost 2 bases, and 6 bases lay between the germline ends. DNA for the CDR3: TGCGCCAGCAGCCAAGATCACCCCACAGATACGCAGTATTTT. Translated: CASSQDHPTDTQYF.

The chain carries TRBV4-3 and TRBJ1-1, with D maybe TRBD1 (6 bases). Per the germline V gene, CDR1 is LGHNA and CDR2 is YSLEER. CDR3 length equals 18 residues. Trimming pared 1 base from V and 2 bases from J, leaving 20 bases between. CDR3 DNA sequence: TGCGCCAGCAGCCAAGGCTCTCTTCGATCGGACAGAAACACTGAAGCTTTCTTT. Translated: CASSQGSLRSDRNTEAFF.

V usage is TRBV6-6 and J usage is TRBJ1-2; unclear D gene. The CDR3 runs to 13 residues. The germline V and J ends were trimmed by 2 bases and 0 bases, with 4 bases remaining between them. Germline V gene sequence: CDR1 MNHNY, CDR2 SVGAGI (reference sequence). CDR3 sequence reads: CASSYLANYGYTF. The CDR3 DNA is TGTGCCAGCAGTTACCTTGCTAACTATGGCTACACCTTC.

This chain joins TRBV28 and TRBJ2-7; 10 bases are a match to TRBD1. V shed 4 bases and J 2 bases; nucleotides not matched to a gene: 8. The CDR3 spans 16 residues. Looked up from germline, CDR1 is MDHEN and CDR2 is SYDVKM. This CDR3 reads CASSSTLGQGTYEQYF. The CDR3, as DNA: TGTGCCAGCAGTTCAACCTTGGGACAGGGGACCTACGAGCAGTACTTC.

This clone has more than one count but fewer than ten. The genes are TRBV9 and TRBJ2-7; D might be TRBD2 (6 bases). This CDR3 region has 15 residues. V lost 3 bases, J lost 3 bases, and 16 bases lay in between. CDR1 and CDR2 (germline): SGDLS, YYNGEE. This CDR3 is CASSAGDDPYYEQYF. The CDR3 region has the DNA TGTGCCAGCAGCGCGGGGGACGATCCGTACTACGAGCAGTACTTC.

The chain links TRBV28 to TRBJ2-1; D ambiguous. CDR1 MDHEN and CDR2 SYDVKM come from the germline V gene. The V gene lost 5 bases and the J gene lost 8 bases, with 16 bases spanning the gap. The CDR3 length is 14 residues. Here the CDR3 DNA reads TGTGCCAGCAGTGGGGTTACAGAGCGTCATGAGCAGTTCTTC. Protein: CASSGVTERHEQFF. Full variable domain (missing parts from reference TRBV28 and TRBJ2-1): DVKVTQSSRYLVKRTGEKVFLECVQDMDHENMFWYRQDPGLGLRLIYFSYDVKMKEKGDIPEGYSVSREKKERFSLILESASTNQTSMYLCASSGVTERHEQFFGPGTRLTVL.

This rearrangement joins TRBV6-6 to TRBJ2-7; D is possibly TRBD2 (6 bases). Trimming pared 4 bases from V and 6 bases from J, leaving 13 bases between. Germline CDR1 is MNHNY and CDR2 is SVGAGI (reference sequence). CDR3 length: 13 amino acids. CDR3 bases: TGTGCCAGCAGTTTGACCGGAGGGTTCGAGCAGTACTTC. It translates to CASSLTGGFEQYF.

The chain has TRBV7-3 and TRBJ2-7; possibly TRBD1 or TRBD2 for D (5 bases each). The V end was cut by 5 bases, the J end by 0 bases, with 14 bases between. Germline assignment: CDR1 SGHTA and CDR2 FQGTGA. This CDR3 comprises 15 residues. The DNA of the CDR3 is TGTGCCAGCAGCCAAGGCGCAGGGAGCTCCTACGAGCAGTACTTC. Encoded protein: CASSQGAGSSYEQYF.

This chain uses TRBV27 with TRBJ2-3, with TRBD1 identical over 10 bases. With V trimmed by 4 bases and J by 8 bases, 15 bases remained unmatched. CDR1 and CDR2 (germline): MNHEY, SMNVEV (reference sequence). This CDR3 region has 17 residues. The CDR3 protein is CASSYPPGTGEFGTQYF. CDR3 DNA: TGTGCCAGCAGTTACCCCCCTGGGACAGGGGAATTCGGTACGCAGTATTTT.

The rearrangement uses TRBV7-6 and TRBJ2-7; 8 nucleotides line up with TRBD2. Looked up from germline, CDR1 is SGHVS and CDR2 is FNYEAQ. The CDR3 consists of 15 residues. J gave up 1 base and V 3 bases, and 5 bases lay outside the gene matches. CDR3 coding DNA: TGTGCCAGCAGCTTTTTAGCGGGGACTTCCTACGAGCAGTACTTC. Translation: CASSFLAGTSYEQYF.

The gene calls are TRBV5-8 and TRBJ1-5, with TRBD1 as a possible D gene (5 bases). The germline CDR1 and CDR2 sequences are SGHTS and YDEGEE. The V gene lost 0 bases and the J gene lost 7 bases, with 23 bases spanning the gap. This CDR3 is built from 18 residues. The CDR3 loop reads CASSLAKGMDGRRQPQHF. Written as DNA, the CDR3 is TGTGCCAGCAGCTTGGCCAAGGGGATGGACGGGAGGCGGCAGCCCCAGCATTTT.

J is TRBJ2-3 and V is TRBV11-3, with D possibly TRBD2 on 6 matching bases. The CDR3 has 15 residues. Germline V gene data show CDR1 as SGHNT and CDR2 as YENEEA. The germline V and J ends were trimmed by 4 bases and 6 bases, with 17 bases remaining between them. The CDR3 is CASSSPGLLSDTQYF. CDR3 sequence (DNA): TGTGCCAGCAGCTCCCCGGGACTCCTTTCTGATACGCAGTATTTT.